Each of the 18 T cell receptor beta chains below was sequenced from the same sample in a study of cytomegalovirus exposure and HLA in healthy donors. TCRdb's table, derived via immunoSEQ multiplex PCR, lists solely in-frame clones and lacks some. The sample holds around 250,000 clones; around 89% are singletons and the top ten take 0.37%. The sample consisted of PBMCs. These receptors were collected from a woman between 18 and 30 years old in good health and CMV-seronegative.

The V gene is TRBV30, the J gene TRBJ1-1, with D hard to call. The V gene's germline CDR1 is GTSNPN and CDR2 SVGIG (reference sequence). This CDR3 is 13 amino acids long. Trimming shortened V by 2 bases and J by 3 bases, and 10 bases separated the two germline ends. The CDR3 here is CAWSPAEDTEAFF. The CDR3, as DNA: TGTGCCTGGAGTCCGGCCGAGGACACTGAAGCTTTCTTT.

This chain links TRBV7-8 with TRBJ1-2; D is undetermined. Trimming removed 5 bases at V and 4 bases at J, with 17 bases between. Germline V gives CDR1 SGHVS, CDR2 FQNEAQ. The CDR3 sequence is 15 residues long. The CDR3 spells CASSLWSADTYGYTF. Written as DNA, the CDR3 is TGTGCCAGCAGCCTATGGTCCGCAGACACCTATGGCTACACCTTC.

The CDR3 sequence is CSVEDRFERGRGPYGYTF. The CDR3 DNA reads TGCAGCGTTGAAGATCGGTTCGAAAGAGGGAGAGGACCCTATGGCTACACCTTC. The chain combines TRBV29-1 with TRBJ1-2; D call uncertain. CDR1 SQVTM and CDR2 ANQGSEA come from the germline V gene. This CDR3 is 18 amino acids long. Between the trimmed V and J ends, which lost 0 bases and 4 bases, there was a span of 24 bases. The variable domain in full, completed from reference TRBV29-1 and TRBJ1-2, reads SAVISQKPSRDICQRGTSLTIQCQVDSQVTMMFWYRQQPGQSLTLIATANQGSEATYESGFVIDKFPISRPNLTFSTLTVSNMSPEDSSIYLCSVEDRFERGRGPYGYTFGSGTRLTVV.

This rearrangement joins TRBV5-1 to TRBJ1-5, with D maybe TRBD1 (6 bases). The V gene's germline CDR1 is SGHRS and CDR2 YFSETQ. This CDR3 is built from 15 residues. Trimming took off 0 bases at V and 3 bases at J, with 10 bases between the two ends. The CDR3 nucleotides read TGCGCCAGCAGCTTGGGGACAGTTTACAATCAGCCCCAGCATTTT. Translating gives CASSLGTVYNQPQHF.

This chain joins TRBV12-2 and TRBJ1-5; TRBD1, the table's D call, lacks a check against the DNA. TRBV12-2 is labeled a pseudogene. This CDR3 has 13 residues. This CDR3 reads CASRLEWAKPQHF. The CDR3 nucleotides are TGTGCAAGTCGCTTAGAATGGGCGAAGCCCCAGCATTTT.

The chain recombines TRBV7-8 with TRBJ1-6; D possibly corresponds to TRBD1 (5 bases). This CDR3 is 15 amino acids long. Trimming shortened V by 5 bases and J by 6 bases, and 14 bases separated the two germline ends. Per germline, CDR1 SGHVS and CDR2 FQNEAQ. The CDR3 DNA reads TGTGCCAGCAGCCCACCTGTCGGGGGTAATTCACCCCTCCACTTT. Translated, it gives CASSPPVGGNSPLHF.

The DNA of the CDR3 is TGTGCCAGCAGCGTAGCCGGGTCGCAGGGAAACACCATATATTTT. It specifies CASSVAGSQGNTIYF. The rearrangement joins TRBV9 to TRBJ1-3, with D hard to call. This CDR3 spans 15 amino acids. The V end lost 0 bases, the J end lost 4 bases, and 11 bases lay between the germline ends. The germline V gene encodes CDR1 SGDLS and CDR2 YYNGEE.

J is TRBJ2-5 and V is TRBV20-1; D is possibly TRBD1 (5 bases). This CDR3 comprises 10 residues. In germline, CDR1 is DFQATT, CDR2 SNEGSKA (reference sequence). Trimming removed 7 bases from V and 5 bases from J, with 8 bases in between. The CDR3 loop is CSVPGETQYF. CDR3 coding DNA: TGCAGTGTACCAGGGGAGACCCAGTACTTC.

The gene calls are TRBV28 and TRBJ2-7, with a weak D call TRBD1 (6 bases). The germline gives CDR1 MDHEN, CDR2 SYDVKM. The CDR3 sequence is 15 residues long. V dropped 4 bases and J dropped 0 bases, with 13 bases sitting between them. The CDR3 DNA reads TGTGCCAGCAGTTCCACAGGGCCCCGCTCCTACGAGCAGTACTTC. Amino acids: CASSSTGPRSYEQYF.

The J gene is TRBJ1-5, the V gene TRBV28, with D hard to call. V lost 1 base and J lost 0, with 4 bases in between. Germline CDR1 and CDR2: MDHEN and SYDVKM. The CDR3 sequence is 14 residues long. The chain's CDR3 is CASSLSSSNQPQHF. The CDR3 DNA reads as TGTGCCAGCAGTTTATCATCTAGCAATCAGCCCCAGCATTTT.

This clone has only one observation. V usage is TRBV28 and J usage is TRBJ1-2; D gene ambiguous. Germline V lookup: CDR1 MDHEN, CDR2 SYDVKM. This CDR3 spans 12 amino acids. Trimming cost V 7 bases and J 6 bases, with 12 bases left between them. The CDR3 is CASNGYAHGYTF. For the CDR3, the DNA is TGTGCCAGCAACGGTTACGCGCATGGCTACACCTTC.

The V call is TRBV6-4, the J call TRBJ2-2, with no clear D. The CDR3 loop spans 12 amino acids. Per the germline V gene, CDR1 is MRHNA and CDR2 is SNTAGT. Trimming took 0 bases from V and 8 from J, leaving 4 bases between them. CDR3 DNA: TGTGCCAGCAGTGACTCTGCGGGGGAGCTGTTTTTT. This translates into CASSDSAGELFF.

The chain recombines TRBV2 with TRBJ2-7; the D gene is possibly TRBD1 (6 bases). V lost 5 bases, J lost 4 bases, and 12 bases lay in between. The CDR3 totals 13 residues. Germline V CDR1 and CDR2: SNHLY, FYNNEI. The chain's CDR3 is CASSLGQIYEQYV. CDR3 nucleotide sequence: TGTGCCAGCAGTTTAGGACAGATATACGAGCAGTACGTC.

The chain links TRBV28 to TRBJ1-3; the D is unclear. Germline CDR1 is MDHEN and CDR2 is SYDVKM. This CDR3 is built from 13 residues. V lost 3 bases and J lost 2, with 5 bases in between. CDR3: CASSFSAGNTIYF. The CDR3 DNA sequence: TGTGCCAGCAGTTTTTCGGCTGGAAACACCATATATTTT.

V gene TRBV10-2 combines with J gene TRBJ1-2; TRBD1 matches 10 bases. This CDR3 is built from 15 residues. Germline V gene lookup returns CDR1 WSHSY and CDR2 SAAADI. V shed 3 bases and J 2 bases; nucleotides not matched to a gene: 3. This CDR3 is CASSEPGQGNYGYTF. CDR3 bases: TGCGCCAGCAGTGAACCGGGACAGGGGAACTATGGCTACACCTTC.

V usage is TRBV6-1 and J usage is TRBJ1-1, with 9 bases lining up with TRBD1. This CDR3 has 14 amino acids. In germline, CDR1 is MNHNS, CDR2 SASEGT. Unmatched junction bases numbered 2, after V lost 1 base and J lost 5 bases. In nucleotides, the CDR3 is TGTGCCAGCAGTGAAGGACAGGGGGGGACTGAAGCTTTCTTT. This gives the protein CASSEGQGGTEAFF.

V is TRBV6-5 and J is TRBJ1-5; D might be TRBD1 (5 bases). The CDR3 has 15 residues. Germline CDR1 MNHEY, CDR2 SVGAGI. The V gene lost 0 bases and the J gene lost 7 bases, with 13 bases spanning the gap. The CDR3 bases are TGTGCCAGCAGTTACTCGTCGGGAGGGGCACAGCCCCAGCATTTT. Translated, it gives CASSYSSGGAQPQHF.

The genes are TRBV7-8 and TRBJ2-7; a weak D match, TRBD2 (5 bases). CDR3 size: 15 residues. V was pared by 1 base and J by 0 bases, with 10 bases between. Germline V gene data show CDR1 as SGHVS and CDR2 as FQNEAQ. CDR3 amino acids: CASSLGAATSYEQYF. CDR3 sequence (DNA): TGTGCCAGCAGCTTAGGAGCGGCAACCTCCTACGAGCAGTACTTC.